These 18 T cell receptor beta chains were sequenced from one sample in a study of response to subunit inactivated influenza vaccine. Using its own MiXCR run on the RT-PCR reads, TCRdb lists one record per CDR3 protein. The top ten hold about 31% of the sample, which has 180,000 or so distinct CDR3 sequences, 9.5% to 15% seen once. The sample was also linked to a second study, of T cells expressing NK-cell markers. That publication notes: Researchers built TCR beta cDNA using 5'RACE template switching with UMIs.

This specimen was CD8+ T cells sorted from PBMCs, taken about 13 days after vaccination. These receptors were collected from a man aged 50-59 years who received an inactivated influenza vaccine.

In its sample, this clonotype was seen many times. This chain links TRBV20-1 with TRBJ1-2; D remains ambiguous. The germline gives CDR1 DFQATT, CDR2 SNEGSKA (reference sequence). V was cut by 6 bases and J by 4 bases, with 15 bases left in between. CDR3 length equals 13 residues. The CDR3 region is CSAIIDTSYGYTF. The CDR3 coding sequence is TGCAGTGCAATCATCGACACCTCCTATGGCTACACCTTC.

This clonotype was detected a few times. V and J are TRBV4-1 and TRBJ1-1; possible D gene TRBD1, 5 bases. V lost 4 bases and J 0 bases, leaving 12 bases between the germline ends. CDR3 length: 15 residues. The germline gives CDR1 MGHRA, CDR2 YSYEKL. CDR3 region: CASSPAGTVNTEAFF. CDR3 sequence (DNA): TGCGCCAGCAGCCCTGCCGGGACCGTGAACACTGAAGCTTTCTTT.

The V call is TRBV30, the J call TRBJ2-1; tentative D call: TRBD1 (5 bases). CDR1 and CDR2 (germline): GTSNPN, SVGIG (reference sequence). Trimming removed 2 bases at V and 8 bases at J, with 16 bases between. CDR3 size: 14 residues. The CDR3 DNA follows: TGTGCCTGGAGTAGGACATCTCTTGGCGATGAGCAGTTCTTC. Its translation: CAWSRTSLGDEQFF.

The table lists this clonotype with a few counts. The chain combines TRBV28 with TRBJ2-5, with D unclear. Germline V gene lookup returns CDR1 MDHEN and CDR2 SYDVKM. This CDR3 is built from 13 residues. The V end lost 2 bases, the J end lost 7 bases, and 11 bases lay between the germline ends. CDR3 sequence (DNA): TGTGCCAGCAGTTTAGAAGACCGAGGGACCCAGTACTTC. It encodes CASSLEDRGTQYF.

The table lists this clonotype with a few counts. The V and J genes are TRBV28 and TRBJ2-1; tentative D call: TRBD1 (6 bases). The CDR3 runs to 12 residues. The V end lost 7 bases, the J end lost 5 bases, and 9 bases lay between the germline ends. Germline V gene data show CDR1 as MDHEN and CDR2 as SYDVKM. In DNA form, the CDR3 reads TGTGCCAGCACCGACAGGAACAATGAGCAGTTCTTC. It is translated as CASTDRNNEQFF.

This clonotype appeared a few times. The genes are TRBV6-2 or TRBV6-3 and TRBJ2-1; D call uncertain. This CDR3 has 15 residues. Trimming removed 2 bases at V and 0 bases at J, with 8 bases between. The germline CDR1 and CDR2 sequences are MNHEY and SVGEGT. The CDR3 reads CASSYGRSSYNEQFF. The CDR3 nucleotides read TGTGCCAGCAGTTACGGTCGGAGCTCCTACAATGAGCAGTTCTTC.

This clonotype was detected ten times or more. This chain's CDR3 is CSARDLRGESYGYTF. The DNA of the CDR3 is TGCAGTGCTAGAGATTTGAGAGGGGAAAGCTATGGCTACACCTTC. The rearrangement links TRBV20-1 to TRBJ1-2; D perhaps matches TRBD1 (5 bases). The CDR3 has 15 residues. Trimming took off 0 bases at V and 4 bases at J, with 15 bases between the two ends. CDR1 DFQATT and CDR2 SNEGSKA come from the germline V gene (reference sequence).

The rearrangement uses TRBV7-6 and TRBJ2-4; 8 positions agree with TRBD1. CDR1 and CDR2 (germline): SGHVS, FNYEAQ. This CDR3 has 18 amino acids. The ends lost 5 bases at V and 0 bases at J; junction bases unmatched: 12. The CDR3 sequence: CASSPTVGQGVAKNIQYF. The CDR3, as DNA: TGTGCCAGCAGCCCCACGGTTGGACAGGGCGTAGCCAAAAACATTCAGTACTTC.

This clonotype was observed many times. The rearrangement joins TRBV20-1 to TRBJ2-5; D is uncertain. The germline V and J ends were trimmed by 0 bases and 5 bases, with 7 bases remaining between them. Germline V CDR1 and CDR2: DFQATT, SNEGSKA (reference sequence). CDR3 size: 12 residues. This chain's CDR3 is CSARDRRETQYF. In nucleotides, the CDR3 is TGCAGTGCTAGAGATCGGCGGGAGACCCAGTACTTC.

This chain connects TRBV27 to TRBJ1-1; 10 bases align to TRBD1. CDR1 and CDR2 (germline): MNHEY, SMNVEV (reference sequence). Unmatched junction bases numbered 8, after V lost 6 bases and J lost 7 bases. This CDR3 comprises 14 residues. DNA for the CDR3: TGTGCCAGCAGCCTCGACAGGGGGCCGAATGAAGCTTTCTTT. This encodes CASSLDRGPNEAFF.

This rearrangement joins TRBV28 to TRBJ2-1, with 12 bases aligning to TRBD2. V lost 5 bases, J lost 9 bases, and 8 bases stayed unmatched. CDR3 size: 15 residues. The germline V gene has CDR1 MDHEN and CDR2 SYDVKM. The CDR3 here is CASSRLAGVRGEQFF. The DNA of the CDR3 is TGTGCCAGCAGTCGACTAGCGGGAGTGCGAGGTGAGCAGTTCTTC.

In regard to this clonotype: A much larger clone differs by one base, so this may be a read error. The chain links TRBV6-1 to TRBJ1-1; TRBD1 matches at 9 bases. Germline V gene sequence: CDR1 MNHNS, CDR2 SASEGT. This CDR3 contains 14 residues. V dropped 5 bases and J dropped 7; count of bases not matched to a gene: 8. CDR3 sequence reads: CASSIFGTGFEAFF. CDR3 nucleotide sequence: TGTGCCAGCAGTATTTTCGGGACAGGGTTTGAAGCTTTCTTT.

The chain has TRBV7-9 and TRBJ2-5; D may match TRBD1 or TRBD2 (5 bases each). CDR1 and CDR2 from the germline V gene are SEHNR and FQNEAQ (reference sequence). The V gene lost 3 bases and the J gene lost 2 bases, with 13 bases spanning the gap. CDR3 length: 15 amino acids. In nucleotides, the CDR3 is TGTGCCAGCAGCTTCTGGGACCGATCTCAAGAGACCCAGTACTTC. Its translation: CASSFWDRSQETQYF.

The chain has TRBV9 and TRBJ2-5; a possible D gene is TRBD2 (7 bases). Germline V gives CDR1 SGDLS, CDR2 YYNGEE. Deletions cut 4 bases from V and 5 bases from J, with 24 bases between. The CDR3 sequence is 17 residues long. For the CDR3, the DNA is TGTGCCAGCAGCCCCCTCATCACTAGAAGGGGGGGTGAGACCCAGTACTTC. Its translation is CASSPLITRRGGETQYF.

This clonotype was seen only a few times. The chain has TRBV11-2 and TRBJ1-1; TRBD1 might be the D (5 bases). CDR3 size: 13 residues. Germline values: CDR1 SGHAT, CDR2 FQNNGV. V was pared by 1 base and J by 4 bases, with 7 bases between. In DNA, the CDR3 is TGTGCCAGCAGCTTAGGACAGATCACTGAAGCTTTCTTT. It specifies CASSLGQITEAFF.

This clonotype came up many times. The chain employs TRBV29-1 and TRBJ2-1; 11 bases are shared with TRBD2. The germline CDR1 and CDR2 sequences are SQVTM and ANQGSEA. The CDR3 extends over 15 amino acids. J gave up 9 bases and V 1 base, and 8 bases lay outside the gene matches. CDR3 nucleotide sequence: TGCAGCGTTGAAGGGCTAGCGGGAGGAGGTGGTGAGCAGTTCTTC. Its translation is CSVEGLAGGGGEQFF.

This clonotype was observed a handful of times. The V gene is TRBV7-9, the J gene TRBJ2-7, with 9 bases matching TRBD1. The V segment lost 5 bases and the J segment 5 bases; nucleotides outside the gene matches: 7. Germline CDR1 is SEHNR and CDR2 is FQNEAQ (reference sequence). The length of the CDR3 is 14 residues. CDR3 region: CASSPRTGDNEQYF. As DNA, the CDR3 is TGTGCCAGCAGCCCCCGGACAGGGGACAACGAGCAGTACTTC.

The chain joins TRBV6-2 or TRBV6-3 to TRBJ2-3; D gene unclear. V shed 2 bases and J shed 4 bases, with 4 bases lying between them. The CDR3 sequence is 12 residues long. Germline V gene data show CDR1 as MNHEY and CDR2 as SVGEGT. In nucleotides, the CDR3 is TGTGCCAGCAGTTACAGTCCAGATACGCAGTATTTT. It is translated as CASSYSPDTQYF.